This TCR beta chain appears in the sequencing data of a study of PD-1 blockade in classical Hodgkin lymphoma. Findings of the study overall: Newly diagnosed and completely responding patients shared comparable baseline diversity.

The time point: cycle 4 day 1 (C4D1), after five to seven weeks of nivolumab. Brentuximab vedotin exposure varied, and every patient relapsed after autologous stem cell transplantation. Researchers report purifying CD4+ T cells from thawed PBMCs by magnetic negative selection. Assay: immunoSEQ multiplex PCR; the TCRdb copy retains only in-frame clones and omits some. This repertoire shows under 30,000 clones, 70% to 90% found once; its top ten account for roughly 0.47%. Germline CDR1 is LNHDA and CDR2 is SQIVND (reference sequence). The CDR3 has 14 residues. Deletions cut 6 bases from V and 1 base from J, with 11 bases between. With regard to this clone: Its antigen is unidentified.

The source of this sequence is a human donor with classical Hodgkin lymphoma. V is TRBV19 and J is TRBJ2-3; D gene uncertain. This specimen was CD4+ T cells from blood, taken before the fourth cycle of nivolumab. CDR3 DNA: TGTGCCAGTAGCCCCCGGTGGGGCACAGATACGCAGTATTTT. This codes for CASSPRWGTDTQYF. The full variable domain, with the rest looked up from reference TRBV19 and TRBJ2-3, is DGGITQSPKYLFRKEGQNVTLSCEQNLNHDAMYWYRQDPGQGLRLIYYSQIVNDFQKGDIAEGYSVSREKKESFPLTVTSAQKNPTAFYLCASSPRWGTDTQYFGPGTRLTVL.